The 13 T cell receptor beta chains below come from one sample, sequenced in a study of blood T cell repertoires in COVID-19. Measured with immunoSEQ multiplex PCR; TCRdb has only the in-frame clones, and not every one. The profile shows about 120,000 clones, roughly 77% of them singletons. The material sequenced was peripheral blood. Receptors were obtained from a man aged 55 to 69 with active or convalescent COVID-19.

There are a few counts of this clone. This chain links TRBV6-6 with TRBJ2-1, with 9 bases identical to TRBD2. CDR3 length: 16 residues. Trimming took 6 bases from V and 5 from J; bases not matched to a gene: 11. The germline gives CDR1 MNHNY, CDR2 SVGAGI (reference sequence). The CDR3 nucleotides are TGTGCCAGCAGAACCTATAGCGGGAGTCTCGACAATGAGCAGTTCTTC. Its protein is CASRTYSGSLDNEQFF.

This chain uses TRBV19 with TRBJ2-7; possible D gene TRBD1, 6 bases. CDR1 LNHDA and CDR2 SQIVND come from the germline V gene (reference sequence). With 10 bases removed from V and 2 bases from J, the gap between germline ends came to 15 bases. The CDR3 extends over 13 amino acids. The CDR3 DNA is TGTGCCACCAGGGGTCAGGCTACCTACGAGCAGTACTTC. Translation gives CATRGQATYEQYF.

The chain recombines TRBV7-2 with TRBJ2-3; TRBD2 agrees at 10 bases. Losses at the gene ends were 6 bases for V and 2 bases for J; bases not matched to a gene: 8. Germline CDR1 is SGHTA and CDR2 is FQGNSA. The CDR3 runs 16 residues. DNA of the CDR3: TGTGCCAGCAGTTTTACTAGCGGGATTAACACAGATACGCAGTATTTT. This encodes CASSFTSGINTDTQYF.

This clone was recorded only once. V usage is TRBV6-1 and J usage is TRBJ2-4; the match to TRBD2 covers 7 bases. The CDR3 has 14 amino acids. Germline CDR1 reads MNHNS; CDR2 reads SASEGT. Trimming removed 3 bases from V and 8 bases from J; junction bases left unmatched: 7. The CDR3 DNA reads TGTGCCAGCAGTGACGGGGGGATCACGGACATTCAGTACTTC. This translates into CASSDGGITDIQYF.

This chain uses TRBV5-1 with TRBJ2-7; D is unresolved. Germline V lookup: CDR1 SGHRS, CDR2 YFSETQ. V gave up 2 bases and J gave up 2 bases, with 11 bases separating them. The CDR3 loop spans 14 amino acids. The CDR3 DNA reads TGCGCCAGCAGCTTCCTCGGGTATCCCTACGAGCAGTACTTC. It codes for CASSFLGYPYEQYF.

The chain couples TRBV6-6 to TRBJ1-5, with 7 bases fitting TRBD1. V gave up 6 bases and J gave up 2 bases; unmatched junction bases: 7. The CDR3 consists of 15 residues. Germline loops: CDR1 MNHNY, CDR2 SVGAGI (reference sequence). The CDR3 coding sequence is TGTGCCAGCAGCCTCGACAGGGCCGGCAATCAGCCCCAGCATTTT. It is translated as CASSLDRAGNQPQHF.

The J gene is TRBJ2-5, the V gene TRBV6-2 or TRBV6-3; D not resolved. The length of the CDR3 is 15 residues. Between the trimmed V and J ends, which lost 6 bases and 1 base, there was a span of 15 bases. Per germline, CDR1 MNHEY and CDR2 SVGEGT. This CDR3 is CASSWQLRPQETQYF. The CDR3, as DNA: TGTGCCAGCAGCTGGCAACTGCGGCCCCAAGAGACCCAGTACTTC.

J is TRBJ2-7 and V is TRBV5-4; 9 bases map to TRBD2. The germline gives CDR1 SGHNT, CDR2 YYREEE (reference sequence). Germline trimming cut 0 bases from V and 2 bases from J; bases unmatched to any gene: 3. The CDR3 spans 15 residues. The CDR3 loop is CASSLEREEPYEQYF. For the CDR3, the DNA is TGTGCCAGCAGCTTGGAGCGGGAGGAACCCTACGAGCAGTACTTC.

The chain recombines TRBV5-1 with TRBJ2-7; 12 bases line up with TRBD1. V gave up 4 bases and J gave up 1 base; unmatched junction bases: 9. Germline CDR1 and CDR2: SGHRS and YFSETQ. The CDR3 is 17 amino acids. The CDR3 reads CASSKGQGARPSYEQYF. In DNA, the CDR3 is TGCGCCAGCAGCAAGGGACAGGGGGCCCGGCCGTCCTACGAGCAGTACTTC.

V usage is TRBV10-3 and J usage is TRBJ2-2; the match to TRBD1 covers 12 bases. Germline CDR1 is ENHRY and CDR2 is SYGVKD. The CDR3 is made up of 16 amino acids. The chain's CDR3 is CVTKLGQGANTGELFF. The CDR3 DNA sequence: TGTGTAACGAAATTGGGACAGGGGGCAAACACCGGGGAGCTGTTTTTT.

The CDR3 sequence is CATSAGTGGFGETQYF. The CDR3 DNA is TGTGCCACCAGTGCGGGGACAGGGGGCTTCGGAGAGACCCAGTACTTC. V and J are TRBV24-1 and TRBJ2-5, with 12 bases fitting TRBD1. Unmatched junction bases numbered 7, after V lost 5 bases and J lost 4 bases. From germline, CDR1 is KGHDR and CDR2 SFDVKD. This CDR3 region has 16 residues.

The chain uses TRBV6-2 or TRBV6-3 and TRBJ2-4, with D possibly TRBD2 on 5 matching bases. V was cut by 4 bases and J by 5 bases, with 6 bases left in between. This CDR3 has 12 amino acids. Per the germline V gene, CDR1 is MNHEY and CDR2 is SVGEGT. The CDR3 loop reads CASSFGENIQYF. The CDR3 region has the DNA TGTGCCAGCAGTTTCGGGGAAAACATTCAGTACTTC.

The chain employs TRBV15 and TRBJ2-2; TRBD2 agrees at 9 bases. The germline gives CDR1 LNHNV, CDR2 YYDKDF (reference sequence). After removal of 4 bases from V and 6 bases from J, the junction contained 6 bases not matched to a gene. The CDR3 is 15 residues long. The CDR3: CATSTAGGSAGELFF. The DNA of the CDR3 is TGTGCCACCAGCACGGCGGGAGGGAGTGCCGGGGAGCTGTTTTTT. Supplemented by reference TRBV15 and TRBJ2-2, the full variable domain reads DAMVIQNPRYQVTQFGKPVTLSCSQTLNHNVMYWYQQKSSQAPKLLFHYYDKDFNNEADTPDNFQSRRPNTSFCFLDIRSPGLGDTAMYLCATSTAGGSAGELFFGEGSRLTVL.